These 28 T cell receptor beta chains came from one sample sequenced in a study of metastatic and nonmetastatic thyroid tumors. Until they underwent thyroid surgery, no patient had received any treatment. MiXCR was used by TCRdb to re-call the PCR reads. This table holds about 15,000 clones, 29% found once. Sequencing used tumor tissue. Receptors originate from a male donor with papillary thyroid cancer or a benign thyroid nodule (not recorded which). Some clones in this sample may be carry-over from other donors' samples.

This clone has at least ten counts. The rearrangement links TRBV3-1 to TRBJ1-2; D uncertain. CDR3 length: 13 amino acids. Germline-derived CDR1 and CDR2 are LGHDT and YNNKEL (reference sequence). V was clipped by 5 bases and J by 4 bases, with 11 bases between them. CDR3 residues: CASSNQRIYGYTF. CDR3 sequence (DNA): TGTGCCAGCAGCAACCAGAGGATCTATGGCTACACCTTC.

By its share, this clone is medium-sized. The rearrangement links TRBV11-2 to TRBJ2-7, with TRBD1 matching over 8 bases. The CDR3 runs to 13 residues. Trimming at V came to 5 bases and at J to 6 bases, leaving 6 bases not matched to a gene. CDR1 is SGHAT and CDR2 is FQNNGV in the germline V gene. Here the CDR3 DNA reads TGTGCCAGCAGCACAGGGGGACGTCTCGAGCAGTACTTC. It codes for CASSTGGRLEQYF.

J is TRBJ2-1 and V is TRBV20-1; D remains unclear. V lost 6 bases to trimming and J lost 7 bases, with 16 bases between them. From germline, CDR1 is DFQATT and CDR2 SNEGSKA (reference sequence). This CDR3 contains 13 residues. The CDR3 sequence: CSAEDPAWNEQFF. The CDR3 bases are TGCAGTGCAGAGGATCCAGCATGGAATGAGCAGTTCTTC.

This clone was picked up many times. The chain couples TRBV9 to TRBJ1-5, with unresolved D. The ends were cut back, 0 bases at V and 0 bases at J, with 16 bases in the middle. Germline V gene lookup returns CDR1 SGDLS and CDR2 YYNGEE. CDR3 length: 18 amino acids. In DNA form, the CDR3 reads TGTGCCAGCAGCGTAGCCTCAATAAAGGACCGTAGCAATCAGCCCCAGCATTTT. This translates into CASSVASIKDRSNQPQHF. Filled out from reference TRBV9 and TRBJ1-5, the complete variable domain reads DSGVTQTPKHLITATGQRVTLRCSPRSGDLSVYWYQQSLDQGLQFLIQYYNGEERAKGNILERFSAQQFPDLHSELNLSSLELGDSALYFCASSVASIKDRSNQPQHFGDGTRLSIL.

In its sample, this clone was seen a few times. This chain uses TRBV28 with TRBJ2-7; 8 bases are a match to TRBD1. Trimming took 2 bases from V and 10 from J; bases not matched to a gene: 4. The CDR3 is made up of 12 amino acids. Germline CDR1 is MDHEN and CDR2 is SYDVKM. The CDR3 DNA reads TGTGCCAGCAGTTTACGTGGGACAGGCCAGTACTTC. As protein: CASSLRGTGQYF.

The chain recombines TRBV18 with TRBJ2-2; TRBD2 might be the D (6 bases). With 6 bases removed from V and 6 bases from J, the gap between germline ends came to 14 bases. The V gene's germline CDR1 is KGHSH and CDR2 LQKENI. The CDR3 is 14 residues long. The CDR3 is CASSAGREPGELFF. CDR3 nucleotides: TGTGCCAGCTCCGCGGGGAGAGAACCCGGGGAGCTGTTTTTT.

This clone was detected a few times. V is TRBV10-3 and J is TRBJ1-3; maybe TRBD1 (5 bases). Germline values: CDR1 ENHRY, CDR2 SYGVKD. Trimming pared 10 bases from V and 0 bases from J, leaving 10 bases between. The CDR3 is 13 amino acids. The CDR3 bases are TGTGCCACCCAGGGCAACTCTGGAAACACCATATATTTT. This codes for CATQGNSGNTIYF.

CDR3 sequence (DNA): TGTGCCAGCACCGCAACTAGCGGCTCCTCCTACGAGCAGTACGTC. It translates to CASTATSGSSYEQYV. The V and J genes are TRBV6-1 and TRBJ2-7; TRBD2 aligns across 8 bases. The junction had 8 bases not matched to a gene; V was cut back by 7 bases and J by 0 bases. The CDR3 is 15 residues long. CDR1 and CDR2 from the germline V gene are MNHNS and SASEGT.

This clone was seen at least ten times. This chain connects TRBV18 to TRBJ1-2; 9 bases line up with TRBD1. The V segment lost 2 bases and the J segment 4 bases; nucleotides outside the gene matches: 5. Per germline, CDR1 KGHSH and CDR2 LQKENI. There are 15 residues in the CDR3. CDR3 sequence: CASSPRQGVSYGYTF. The CDR3 DNA is TGTGCCAGCTCACCAAGACAGGGGGTGTCCTATGGCTACACCTTC.

This clone was seen many times. This sequence joins TRBV13 and TRBJ2-3; D possibly corresponds to TRBD1 (5 bases). V lost 0 bases and J lost 7, with 11 bases in between. This CDR3 is built from 14 residues. Germline assignment: CDR1 PRHDT and CDR2 FYEKMQ (reference sequence). CDR3 DNA sequence: TGTGCCAGCAGCTTAGGGGGGCCTAGGAATACGCAGTATTTT. This gives the protein CASSLGGPRNTQYF.

This clone was counted at least ten times. The V call is TRBV6-2 or TRBV6-3, the J call TRBJ1-1; D gene unclear. The CDR3 sequence is 14 residues long. V lost 6 bases and J 4 bases, leaving 15 bases between the germline ends. Germline CDR1 is MNHEY and CDR2 is SVGEGT. CDR3 in DNA: TGTGCCAGCAGGAACGGGGTCCCGGGCACTGAAGCTTTCTTT. It yields the protein CASRNGVPGTEAFF.

This clone appeared many times. The gene calls are TRBV6-1 and TRBJ2-1; 7 bases line up with TRBD1. Per germline, CDR1 MNHNS and CDR2 SASEGT. J was trimmed by 9 bases and V by 5 bases; bases with no gene match: 10. CDR3 length: 14 residues. The CDR3 loop is CASSSPDRYREQFF. The DNA of the CDR3 is TGTGCCAGCAGTAGCCCGGACAGGTACCGTGAGCAGTTCTTC.

This clone was seen a few times. One end of the junction varies from germline; a read error may be responsible. The chain recombines TRBV20-1 with TRBJ2-6; a weak D match, TRBD1 (5 bases). Germline V gene data show CDR1 as DFQATT and CDR2 as SNEGSKA (reference sequence). CDR3 size: 16 residues. The CDR3 DNA sequence: TGCAGTGCTGGCGACAGTTTGCTCTCTGGGGCCAACGTCCCGACTTTC. Translation gives CSAGDSLLSGANVPTF.

The J gene is TRBJ2-2, the V gene TRBV20-1; D is ambiguous. Trimming took 0 bases from V and 3 from J, leaving 11 bases between them. The germline gives CDR1 DFQATT, CDR2 SNEGSKA (reference sequence). The CDR3 length is 15 residues. The CDR3 DNA follows: TGCAGTGCTAGAGACAGGTGTCAATACACCGGGGAGCTGTTTTTT. This sequence encodes CSARDRCQYTGELFF.

This chain links TRBV5-6 with TRBJ2-7, with D perhaps TRBD1 (5 bases). Germline assignment: CDR1 SGHDT and CDR2 YYEEEE. V lost 0 bases, J lost 2 bases, and 9 bases lay in between. There are 14 residues in the CDR3. The CDR3 DNA reads as TGTGCCAGCAGCTTGGGAGAAGGGGCCTACGAGCAGTACTTC. This gives the protein CASSLGEGAYEQYF. Filled out from reference TRBV5-6 and TRBJ2-7, the complete variable domain reads DAGVTQSPTHLIKTRGQQVTLRCSPKSGHDTVSWYQQALGQGPQFIFQYYEEEERQRGNFPDRFSGHQFPNYSSELNVNALLLGDSALYLCASSLGEGAYEQYFGPGTRLTVT.

This clone was picked up many times. The final CDR3 position lacks the conserved phenylalanine or tryptophan, pointing to a likely read error. The gene calls are TRBV7-9 and TRBJ1-6; no clear D gene. The V and J ends lost 1 base and 7 bases respectively, with 8 bases between them. The CDR3 consists of 14 residues. Germline loops: CDR1 SEHNR, CDR2 FQNEAQ (reference sequence). CDR3 amino acids: CASSLGRYNSPLHL. DNA of the CDR3: TGTGCCAGCAGCTTAGGGCGTTACAATTCACCCCTCCACCTT.

This clone came up many times. The J gene is TRBJ1-1, the V gene TRBV28; tentatively, D is TRBD1 (5 bases). The V end lost 3 bases, the J end lost 5 bases, and 10 bases lay between the germline ends. The V gene's germline CDR1 is MDHEN and CDR2 SYDVKM. The CDR3 has 13 amino acids. The CDR3 nucleotides read TGTGCCAGCAGTTTTTCATGGGGGACTGAAGCTTTCTTT. It specifies CASSFSWGTEAFF. Together with reference TRBV28 and TRBJ1-1, the CDR3 gives the full variable domain: DVKVTQSSRYLVKRTGEKVFLECVQDMDHENMFWYRQDPGLGLRLIYFSYDVKMKEKGDIPEGYSVSREKKERFSLILESASTNQTSMYLCASSFSWGTEAFFGQGTRLTVV.

This clone was detected many times. The V gene is TRBV30, the J gene TRBJ1-1; D unresolved. Germline V gene lookup returns CDR1 GTSNPN and CDR2 SVGIG (reference sequence). CDR3 length equals 13 residues. The ends were cut back, 1 base at V and 2 bases at J, with 8 bases in the middle. The CDR3 nucleotides are TGTGCCTGGAGTGGGACGGTCAACACTGAAGCTTTCTTT. As protein: CAWSGTVNTEAFF.

The CDR3: CSARGAPEGQVTYEQYF. The CDR3 DNA reads TGCAGTGCTAGAGGAGCCCCCGAGGGGCAGGTAACCTACGAGCAGTACTTC. This sequence joins TRBV20-1 and TRBJ2-7, with D perhaps being TRBD1 or TRBD2 (5 bases each). V dropped 1 base and J dropped 2 bases, with 21 bases sitting between them. Germline assignment: CDR1 DFQATT and CDR2 SNEGSKA (reference sequence). The CDR3 is 17 residues long.

This clone was counted many times. The chain links TRBV7-3 to TRBJ2-5; 14 bases map to TRBD2. CDR1 is SGHTA and CDR2 is FQGTGA in the germline V gene. The V segment lost 3 bases and the J segment 1 base; nucleotides outside the gene matches: 13. This CDR3 spans 20 amino acids. This CDR3 is CASSLDPAGTSGGPQETQYF. DNA of the CDR3: TGTGCCAGCAGCTTGGACCCCGCCGGGACTAGCGGGGGCCCCCAAGAGACCCAGTACTTC.

There are many counts of this clone. A clone one base away is much larger, so this may be a read error. The rearrangement uses TRBV3-1 and TRBJ2-1; D unclear. V was trimmed by 5 bases and J by 3 bases, leaving 11 bases between them. Germline CDR1 LGHDT, CDR2 YNNKEL (reference sequence). The CDR3 contains 14 residues. The CDR3 spells CASSDTSFYNEQFF. Written as DNA, the CDR3 is TGTGCCAGCAGCGACACAAGCTTCTACAATGAGCAGTTCTTC.

The chain carries TRBV11-3 and TRBJ2-5; possibly TRBD1 for D (6 bases). The CDR3 loop spans 13 amino acids. The germline V gene encodes CDR1 SGHNT and CDR2 YENEEA. Trimming cost V 5 bases and J 2 bases, with 9 bases left between them. The CDR3 DNA is TGTGCCAGCAGCCGGACAGCGCAAGAGACCCAGTACTTC. This sequence encodes CASSRTAQETQYF.

This clone was detected many times. V and J are TRBV19 and TRBJ2-5; maybe TRBD1 (6 bases). CDR3 length equals 15 residues. Deletions cut 6 bases from V and 4 bases from J, with 18 bases between. Germline V CDR1 and CDR2: LNHDA, SQIVND (reference sequence). In DNA form, the CDR3 reads TGTGCCAGTAGCCAGATTGGCTCCAGGGGAGAGACCCAGTACTTC. It codes for CASSQIGSRGETQYF.

This rearrangement joins TRBV20-1 to TRBJ1-6, with 10 bases aligning to TRBD1. This CDR3 comprises 16 residues. Looked up from germline, CDR1 is DFQATT and CDR2 is SNEGSKA (reference sequence). Trimming removed 0 bases from V and 6 bases from J; junction bases left unmatched: 5. The CDR3 coding sequence is TGCAGTGCTAGAGATGTGACAGGGGGCATTAATTCACCCCTCCACTTT. This gives the protein CSARDVTGGINSPLHF.

This clone was counted a few times. The chain couples TRBV28 to TRBJ2-7, with D maybe TRBD1 (5 bases). The CDR3 totals 15 residues. CDR1 and CDR2 from the germline V gene are MDHEN and SYDVKM. Trimming shortened V by 6 bases and J by 0 bases, and 15 bases separated the two germline ends. This CDR3 reads CASRPSDSHSYEQYF. The CDR3 region has the DNA TGTGCCAGCAGACCCTCCGACAGCCACTCCTACGAGCAGTACTTC.

This clone was counted a single time. The rearrangement links TRBV6-1 to TRBJ1-1; possible D gene TRBD1, 6 bases. V was pared by 8 bases and J by 7 bases, with 11 bases between. The CDR3 runs 11 residues. CDR1 MNHNS and CDR2 SASEGT come from the germline V gene. CDR3 residues: CASGGGSEAFF. CDR3 DNA sequence: TGTGCCAGCGGAGGGGGGAGTGAAGCTTTCTTT.

To note about this clone: One junction end does not reproduce the germline sequence, and a read error may be involved. This chain links TRBV3-1 with TRBJ2-7, with 7 bases that match TRBD1. CDR3 size: 14 residues. The V gene's germline CDR1 is LGHDT and CDR2 YNNKEL (reference sequence). The CDR3 coding sequence is TGTGACAGCAGCCAATGGACAGGCGCCTACGAGCAGTACTTC. As protein: CDSSQWTGAYEQYF.

Concerning this clone itself: The conserved phenylalanine or tryptophan is not found at the CDR3 terminus, so this likely reflects a read error. J is TRBJ2-1 and V is TRBV12-3 or TRBV12-4; D call uncertain. V lost 4 bases and J 7 bases, leaving 8 bases between the germline ends. This CDR3 is 12 amino acids long. The CDR3 reads CASSSVGNEQFC. The CDR3 bases are TGTGCCAGCAGTTCAGTCGGGAATGAGCAGTTCTGC.